This T cell receptor (beta chain) is drawn from a study of cytomegalovirus exposure and HLA in healthy donors. General observations from the study: Later analysis identified several of the most significant clusters that appeared linked to common viral pathogens.

The study ran its PCR with 60 Vbeta and 13 Jbeta primers. Sequencing used immunoSEQ multiplex PCR; TCRdb keeps in-frame clones, though not all of them. The sample includes 150,000 to 200,000 clones, roughly 80% of them seen just once. With V trimmed by 5 bases and J by 6 bases, 10 bases remained unmatched. Looked up from germline, CDR1 is SEHNR and CDR2 is FQNEAQ (reference sequence). The length of the CDR3 is 15 residues. To note about this clone: The antigen is undetermined.

This TCR was recovered from a woman aged 25 to 39 in good health and CMV-seropositive. The chain combines TRBV7-9 with TRBJ2-1; TRBD1 agrees at 7 bases. The sequencing input was PBMCs. The CDR3 is CASSDRDSGGNEQFF. The CDR3 nucleotides are TGTGCCAGCAGCGACCGGGACAGTGGGGGCAATGAGCAGTTCTTC.